A selection of T cell receptor beta chains follows, all from one sample in a study of read filtering for tumor transcriptome and immune sequencing. MiXCR was run by TCRdb on the reads, yielding one entry per CDR3 protein. The sample records 93,000 or so distinct CDR3 sequences, 20% to 25% being singletons. Specimen: a population of CD138-negative cells sorted from bone marrow. The receptors here all came from a donor over 35 with multiple myeloma. The CDR3 runs from the conserved cysteine through the conserved F or W. D genes are given only for firm matches. The size of a clone is reported for some rows only, either as once, few or many, or as a class for expanded clones.

NA TRBJ1-2 NA TRBV12-3/TRBV12-4 CASTLYGYTF TGTGCCAGCACCTTGTATGGCTACACCTTC
NA TRBJ1-4 many TRBV5-1 CASSPSPGGDSEKLFF TGCGCCAGCAGCCCCTCACCGGGGGGTGATAGTGAAAAACTGTTTTTT
TRBD1 TRBJ2-5 NA TRBV5-5 CASSTDRGETQYF TGTGCCAGCAGCACGGACAGGGGAGAGACCCAGTACTTC
NA TRBJ1-1 many TRBV12-3/TRBV12-4 CASRSTAHTEAFF TGTGCCAGCAGATCGACAGCTCACACTGAAGCTTTCTTT
NA TRBJ2-7 many TRBV20-1 CSARGVYVSEQYF TGCAGTGCAAGGGGAGTCTACGTTTCTGAGCAGTACTTC
TRBD1 TRBJ1-1 NA TRBV27 CASSLRTGGPNTEAFF TGTGCCAGCAGTTTACGAACAGGGGGACCAAACACTGAAGCTTTCTTT
NA TRBJ1-1 NA TRBV6-5 CASTNTRRSKASF TGTGCCAGCACCAACACGAGGAGGAGTAAAGCTTCCTTT
NA TRBJ2-5 few TRBV9 CASSVGTVQETQYF TGTGCCAGCAGCGTAGGGACAGTTCAAGAGACCCAGTACTTC
NA TRBJ2-3 NA TRBV20-1 CSTRFPGPDTQYF TGCAGTACTAGATTCCCGGGCCCAGATACGCAGTATTTT
NA TRBJ2-5 many TRBV20-1 CSVGAGGGETQYF TGCAGTGTTGGGGCAGGGGGAGGTGAGACCCAGTACTTC
NA TRBJ2-5 many TRBV10-3 CAIGNTGGAKETQYF TGTGCCATCGGAAATACCGGGGGTGCGAAAGAGACCCAGTACTTC
TRBD2 TRBJ2-3 many TRBV7-6 CASSPRRGNRTDTQYF TGTGCCAGCAGCCCGCGGCGGGGGAACCGCACAGATACGCAGTATTTT
NA TRBJ1-5 NA TRBV19 CASSIGHWSDQPQHF TGTGCCAGTAGTATAGGCCATTGGAGCGATCAGCCACAGCATTTT
NA TRBJ2-1 few TRBV14 CASSQDQTANSYNEQFF TGTGCCAGCAGCCAAGATCAAACAGCGAACTCCTACAATGAGCAGTTCTTC
NA TRBJ1-4 few TRBV6-1 CASSGLVAGVEKLFF TGTGCCAGCAGTGGGTTGGTAGCGGGGGTTGAAAAACTGTTTTTT
NA TRBJ2-2 few TRBV4-2 CASSQEAWETGELFF TGTGCCAGCAGCCAAGAGGCGTGGGAAACCGGGGAGCTGTTTTTT
TRBD1 TRBJ2-7 NA TRBV28 CASRYVIGGYEQYF TGTGCCAGCAGATATGTGATAGGGGGCTACGAGCAGTACTTT
NA TRBJ1-1 NA TRBV29-1 CSASDRYAEAFF TGCAGCGCATCGGACCGCTACGCTGAAGCTTTCTTT
NA TRBJ2-1 many TRBV9 CASSPTRVTYNEQFF TGTGCCAGCAGCCCCACCCGGGTAACCTACAATGAGCAGTTCTTC
TRBD1 TRBJ1-4 once TRBV12-3/TRBV12-4 CVSSPGQGNEKLFF TGTGTCAGCAGCCCGGGACAGGGGAATGAAAAACTGTTTTTT
NA TRBJ2-5 NA TRBV11-2 CASSLTVKETQYF TGTGCCAGCAGCTTAACAGTTAAAGAGACCCAGTACTTC
TRBD1 TRBJ1-6 many TRBV4-1 CASSPTPGQTGSPLHF TGCGCCAGCAGCCCAACCCCGGGACAGACAGGTTCACCCCTCCACTTT
NA TRBJ1-1 many TRBV29-1 CRVGFWDNTEAFF TGCAGGGTCGGGTTCTGGGATAACACTGAAGCTTTCTTT
TRBD1 TRBJ1-1 many TRBV6-1 CASSAPTGLSSEAFF TGTGCCAGCAGTGCCCCGACAGGGTTAAGTTCTGAAGCTTTCTTT
TRBD1 TRBJ1-3 many TRBV15 CATSRRQGPIYF TGTGCCACCAGCAGACGACAGGGCCCCATATATTTT
NA TRBJ1-5 few TRBV5-4 CASSRGRLRNQPQHF TGTGCCAGCAGCCGCGGACGGCTTCGCAATCAGCCCCAGCATTTT
NA TRBJ2-2 NA TRBV2 CASSERGYGELFF TGTGCCAGCAGTGAAAGGGGATACGGGGAGCTGTTTTTT
NA TRBJ1-2 NA TRBV24-1 CATSDWRTEGIYGYTF TGTGCCACCAGTGATTGGCGGACAGAGGGGATCTATGGCTACACCTTC
NA TRBJ2-1 many TRBV6-2/TRBV6-3 CASSLRTPKGNEQFF TGTGCCAGCTCCCTAAGGACTCCTAAAGGAAATGAGCAGTTCTTC
NA TRBJ2-2 NA TRBV11-2 CASSRTASNTGELFF TGTGCCAGCAGTAGGACAGCCTCGAACACCGGGGAGCTGTTTTTT
NA TRBJ1-1 NA TRBV7-9 CASSLVGVNTEAFF TGTGCCAGCAGCTTAGTAGGGGTGAACACTGAAGCTTTCTTT
NA TRBJ1-1 NA TRBV14 CASSLGEGAFF TGTGCCAGCAGCCTGGGGGAAGGGGCTTTCTTT
NA TRBJ1-2 once TRBV12-3/TRBV12-4 CASSSDGFNYGYTF TGTGCCAGCAGCTCGGACGGTTTTAACTATGGCTACACCTTC
NA TRBJ1-1 many TRBV2 CASTPKAVKVGEAFF TGTGCCAGCACCCCTAAGGCAGTAAAAGTAGGTGAAGCTTTCTTT
NA TRBJ1-5 many TRBV28 CASRPLASSNQPQHF TGTGCCAGCAGGCCCCTGGCTTCTAGCAATCAGCCCCAGCATTTT
NA TRBJ2-1 few TRBV2 CASSGLDNEQFF TGTGCCAGCAGTGGACTGGACAATGAGCAGTTCTTC
TRBD1 TRBJ1-1 many TRBV11-2 CASSPPPRGLTEAFF TGTGCCAGCAGCCCACCCCCGAGGGGGCTTACTGAAGCTTTCTTT